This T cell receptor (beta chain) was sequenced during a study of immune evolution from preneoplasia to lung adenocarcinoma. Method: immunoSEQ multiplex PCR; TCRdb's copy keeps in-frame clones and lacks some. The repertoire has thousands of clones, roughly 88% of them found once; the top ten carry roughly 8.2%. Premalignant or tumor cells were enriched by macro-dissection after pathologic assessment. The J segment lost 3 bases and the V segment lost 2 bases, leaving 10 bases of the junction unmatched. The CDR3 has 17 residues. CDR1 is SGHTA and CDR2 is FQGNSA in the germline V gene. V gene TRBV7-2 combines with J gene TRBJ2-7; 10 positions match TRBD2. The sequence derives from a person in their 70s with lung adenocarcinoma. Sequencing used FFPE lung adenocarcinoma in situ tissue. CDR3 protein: CASSLSGSASGSYEQYF. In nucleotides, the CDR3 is TGTGCCAGCAGCTTAAGTGGTTCGGCTAGCGGGAGCTACGAGCAGTACTTC.